These 5 T cell receptor beta chains came from one sample sequenced in a study of T-cell reconstitution after alpha-beta-depleted transplantation in children. Unique molecular identifiers were incorporated into the prepared TCRbeta library. In TCRdb, the PCR reads were re-called with MiXCR into one record per CDR3 protein. Of around 200,000 distinct CDR3 sequences in the sample, 11% were seen once. The specimen was PBMCs, collected before TCRalphabeta/CD19-depleted stem cell transplant. These receptors were taken from a child younger than two with acute myeloid leukemia, due to receive a stem cell transplant.

The chain uses TRBV7-3 and TRBJ2-3; 15 positions match TRBD2. The V and J ends lost 5 bases and 3 bases, in that order; junction bases with no gene match: 6. The germline V gene has CDR1 SGHTA and CDR2 FQGTGA. There are 17 residues in the CDR3. The CDR3 reads CASSPGTSGRMTDTQYF. The CDR3 DNA sequence: TGTGCCAGCAGCCCTGGGACTAGCGGGAGGATGACAGATACGCAGTATTTT.

As regards this clonotype: A single base separates this from a much larger clone, so it may be a read error. The chain employs TRBV3-1 and TRBJ2-5; D is unresolved. Germline CDR1 is LGHDT and CDR2 is YNNKEL (reference sequence). V shed 4 bases and J shed 5 bases, with 11 bases lying between them. The CDR3 covers 13 residues. CDR3 nucleotides: TGTGCCAGCAGCCGAGTCCGACGTGAGACCCAGTACTTC. As protein: CASSRVRRETQYF.

This clonotype showed up many times. V is TRBV12-3 or TRBV12-4 and J is TRBJ1-6; D perhaps matches TRBD1 (6 bases). The CDR3 consists of 14 residues. Trimming shortened V by 6 bases and J by 5 bases, and 11 bases separated the two germline ends. The CDR3 region is CASSPGTHNSPLHF. In nucleotides, the CDR3 is TGTGCCAGCAGCCCCGGGACACATAATTCACCCCTCCACTTT.

At least ten counts were recorded for this clonotype. The J gene is TRBJ2-2, the V gene TRBV28; unclear D gene. CDR3 length: 16 residues. CDR1 MDHEN and CDR2 SYDVKM come from the germline V gene. Deletions cut 4 bases from V and 4 bases from J, with 16 bases between. CDR3 residues: CASSSRGENPTGELFF. The DNA of the CDR3 is TGTGCCAGCAGTTCAAGAGGAGAGAACCCCACCGGGGAGCTGTTTTTT.

The gene calls are TRBV11-2 and TRBJ2-5; TRBD1 matches 7 bases. This CDR3 contains 13 residues. The junction had 4 bases not matched to a gene; V was cut back by 7 bases and J by 2 bases. CDR1 and CDR2 from the germline V gene are SGHAT and FQNNGV. The CDR3 loop is CASTDRVQETQYF. CDR3 nucleotides: TGTGCCAGCACTGACAGGGTACAAGAGACCCAGTACTTC.